This entry is about one T cell receptor beta chain. This specimen belongs to a study of blood T cell repertoires in COVID-19. Turning to the study itself: Samples came from the United States, Italy and Spain, spanning acute and convalescent COVID-19. The analysed material was cDNA or gDNA that came from T cells, B-cell-depleted T cells, or PBMCs.

Germline CDR1 reads WSHSY; CDR2 reads SAAADI. V dropped 6 bases and J dropped 1; count of bases not matched to a gene: 4. CDR3 size: 15 residues. In the original workflow: Quantification of nucleated cells was approximated via reference gene primer amplification. Sequenced by immunoSEQ multiplex PCR; TCRdb stores in-frame clones only, minus some. V and J calls and clone size are as listed in that table; D and trimming were resolved from the DNA. Of 300,000 to 400,000 clones in the sample, approximately 87% were seen once. The specimen was peripheral blood. The chain recombines TRBV10-2 with TRBJ2-3; 10 bases are a match to TRBD1. The receptor comes from a woman aged 45-59 years who had recovered from COVID-19. This CDR3 is CASRPGTGGTDTQYF. The CDR3 DNA sequence: TGCGCCAGCAGGCCCGGGACAGGGGGCACAGATACGCAGTATTTT.